The T cell receptor beta chain described here comes from a study of cytomegalovirus exposure and HLA in healthy donors. CDR3 length: 19 amino acids. From germline, CDR1 is KGHSH and CDR2 LQKENI. V shed 3 bases and J 6 bases; nucleotides not matched to a gene: 11. A multiplex PCR was run with 60 Vbeta primers and 13 Jbeta primers. Sequenced by immunoSEQ multiplex PCR; TCRdb stores in-frame clones only, minus some. Of some 100,000 clones in the sample, approximately 56% are singletons; the top ten hold 4.5% to 7%. General study points: A later analysis revealed that TCR association rates differed between HLA loci, peaking at DRB1 and bottoming out at HLA-C.

On this clone: Its antigen is undetermined.

This TCR came from a woman in her 30s in good health and CMV-seropositive. Sample: PBMCs. J is TRBJ2-2 and V is TRBV18, with 15 bases aligning to TRBD2. CDR3 residues: CASSPRTSGGASSPGELFF. CDR3 nucleotides: TGTGCCAGCTCACCCAGGACTAGCGGGGGGGCCTCTTCTCCCGGGGAGCTGTTTTTT.